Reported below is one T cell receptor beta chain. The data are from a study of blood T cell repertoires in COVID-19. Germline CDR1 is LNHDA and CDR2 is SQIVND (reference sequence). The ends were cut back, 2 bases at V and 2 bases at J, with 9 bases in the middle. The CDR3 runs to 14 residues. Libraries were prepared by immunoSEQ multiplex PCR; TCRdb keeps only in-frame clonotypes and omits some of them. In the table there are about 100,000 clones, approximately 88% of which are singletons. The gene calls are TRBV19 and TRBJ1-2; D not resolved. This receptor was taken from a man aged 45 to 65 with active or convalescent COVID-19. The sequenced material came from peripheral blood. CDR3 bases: TGTGCCAGTAGTATACAGACGGGGAACTATGGCTACACCTTC. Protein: CASSIQTGNYGYTF.